This T cell receptor beta chain was identified in a study of identical twins. V lost 7 bases and J lost 4, with 10 bases in between. This CDR3 has 12 residues. Looked up from germline, CDR1 is SGHTA and CDR2 is FQGNSA. Each CDR3 protein is one row after TCRdb ran MiXCR on the 5' RACE reads. The data contain approximately 700,000 distinct CDR3 sequences, roughly 20% of them singletons. These same data were also listed under a study on T cells expressing NK-cell markers. This second report adds: All TCR beta repertoires analysed originated from sorted CD3+CD56+NKG2C+, CD3+CD56+NKG2C- and CD3+CD56-NKG2C+ T cells. Eight donors were sequenced, of whom seven were HCMV-seropositive, while the remaining one was HCMV-seronegative.

The rearrangement joins TRBV7-2 to TRBJ1-1; the D is unclear. The receptor's source is a young woman in good health. Sequenced sample: PBMCs. DNA of the CDR3: TGTGCCAGCACCCGTTTTCTCACTGAAGCTTTCTTT. This sequence encodes CASTRFLTEAFF.